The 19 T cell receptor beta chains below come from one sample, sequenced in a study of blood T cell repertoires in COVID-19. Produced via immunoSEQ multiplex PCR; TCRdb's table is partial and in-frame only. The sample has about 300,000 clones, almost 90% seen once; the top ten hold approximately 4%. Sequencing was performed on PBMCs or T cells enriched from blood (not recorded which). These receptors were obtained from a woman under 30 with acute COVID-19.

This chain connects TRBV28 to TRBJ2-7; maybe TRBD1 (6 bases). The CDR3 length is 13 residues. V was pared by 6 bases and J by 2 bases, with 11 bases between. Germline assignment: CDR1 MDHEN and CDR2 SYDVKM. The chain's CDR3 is CASSNQGTYEQYF. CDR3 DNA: TGTGCCAGCAGCAACCAGGGGACCTACGAGCAGTACTTC.

Written as DNA, the CDR3 is TGTGCCAGCAGTGTAACGACAGGGGGGTTTGGAAACACCATATATTTT. Translating gives CASSVTTGGFGNTIYF. V gene TRBV28 combines with J gene TRBJ1-3; 9 bases map to TRBD1. Trimming cost V 5 bases and J 3 bases; bases outside gene matches: 8. The CDR3 loop spans 16 amino acids. Germline assignment: CDR1 MDHEN and CDR2 SYDVKM.

The CDR3 spells CASSQSDRPPEVVFF. CDR3 DNA sequence: TGTGCCAGCAGCCAATCAGACAGGCCCCCGGAGGTGGTGTTTTTT. The genes are TRBV3-1 (or the pseudogene TRBV3-2) and TRBJ1-4; tentatively, D is TRBD1 (6 bases). Germline V gene data show CDR1 as LGHDT and CDR2 as YNNKEL (reference sequence). Trimming removed 2 bases from V and 15 bases from J, with 22 bases in between. The CDR3 length is 15 residues.

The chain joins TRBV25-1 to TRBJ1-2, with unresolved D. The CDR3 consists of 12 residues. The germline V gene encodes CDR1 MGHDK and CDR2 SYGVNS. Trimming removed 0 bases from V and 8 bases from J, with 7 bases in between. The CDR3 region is CASSEYPSGYTF. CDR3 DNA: TGTGCCAGCAGTGAATATCCCTCGGGCTACACCTTC.

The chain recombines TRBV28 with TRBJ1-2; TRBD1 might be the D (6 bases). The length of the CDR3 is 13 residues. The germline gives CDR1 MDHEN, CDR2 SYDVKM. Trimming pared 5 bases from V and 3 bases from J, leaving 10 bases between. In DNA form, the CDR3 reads TGTGCCAGCAGTCTCGGGACACACTATGGCTACACCTTC. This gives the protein CASSLGTHYGYTF.

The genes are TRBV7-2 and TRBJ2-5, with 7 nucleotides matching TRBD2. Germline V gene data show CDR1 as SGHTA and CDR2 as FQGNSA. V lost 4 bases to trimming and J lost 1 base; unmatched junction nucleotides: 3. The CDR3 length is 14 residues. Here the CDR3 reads CASSYSSGQETQYF. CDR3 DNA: TGTGCCAGCAGCTACTCTAGCGGCCAAGAGACCCAGTACTTC.

The CDR3 coding sequence is TGTGCCAGTAGTCCCGGGACAGGGGGCGTGTGGAACACTGAAGCTTTCTTT. Residues: CASSPGTGGVWNTEAFF. This chain joins TRBV19 and TRBJ1-1, with 12 bases fitting TRBD1. With V trimmed by 5 bases and J by 1 base, 8 bases remained unmatched. Germline V lookup: CDR1 LNHDA, CDR2 SQIVND (reference sequence). The CDR3 spans 17 residues. The variable domain in full, with the rest retrieved from reference TRBV19 and TRBJ1-1, is DGGITQSPKYLFRKEGQNVTLSCEQNLNHDAMYWYRQDPGQGLRLIYYSQIVNDFQKGDIAEGYSVSREKKESFPLTVTSAQKNPTAFYLCASSPGTGGVWNTEAFFGQGTRLTVV.

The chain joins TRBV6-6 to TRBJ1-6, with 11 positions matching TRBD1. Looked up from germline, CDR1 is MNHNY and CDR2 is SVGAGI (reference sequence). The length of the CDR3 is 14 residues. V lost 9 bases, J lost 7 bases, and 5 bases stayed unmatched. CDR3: CASRTGGFNSPLHF. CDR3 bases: TGTGCCAGTCGGACAGGGGGCTTCAATTCACCCCTCCACTTT.

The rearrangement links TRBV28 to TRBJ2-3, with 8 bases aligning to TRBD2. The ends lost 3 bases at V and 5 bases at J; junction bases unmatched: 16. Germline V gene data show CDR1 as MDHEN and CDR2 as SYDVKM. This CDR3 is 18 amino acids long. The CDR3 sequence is CASSLHPPVGRVLDTQYF. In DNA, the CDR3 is TGTGCCAGCAGTTTGCACCCACCCGTCGGGAGGGTTTTAGATACGCAGTATTTT. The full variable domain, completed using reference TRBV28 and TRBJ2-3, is DVKVTQSSRYLVKRTGEKVFLECVQDMDHENMFWYRQDPGLGLRLIYFSYDVKMKEKGDIPEGYSVSREKKERFSLILESASTNQTSMYLCASSLHPPVGRVLDTQYFGPGTRLTVL.

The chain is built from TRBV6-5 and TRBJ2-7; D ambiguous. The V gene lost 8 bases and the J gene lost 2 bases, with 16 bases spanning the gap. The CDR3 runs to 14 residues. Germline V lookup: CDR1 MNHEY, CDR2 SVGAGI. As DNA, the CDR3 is TGTGCCAGCCGCCTTGAGAACAGAGCCTACGAGCAGTACTTC. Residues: CASRLENRAYEQYF.

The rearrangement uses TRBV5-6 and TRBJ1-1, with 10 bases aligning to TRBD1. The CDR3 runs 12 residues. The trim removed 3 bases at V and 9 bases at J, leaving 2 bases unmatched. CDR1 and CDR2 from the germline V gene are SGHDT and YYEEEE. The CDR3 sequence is CASSYDRGQAFF. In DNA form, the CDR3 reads TGTGCCAGCAGCTACGACAGGGGGCAAGCTTTCTTT. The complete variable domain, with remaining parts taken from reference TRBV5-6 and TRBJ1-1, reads DAGVTQSPTHLIKTRGQQVTLRCSPKSGHDTVSWYQQALGQGPQFIFQYYEEEERQRGNFPDRFSGHQFPNYSSELNVNALLLGDSALYLCASSYDRGQAFFGQGTRLTVV.

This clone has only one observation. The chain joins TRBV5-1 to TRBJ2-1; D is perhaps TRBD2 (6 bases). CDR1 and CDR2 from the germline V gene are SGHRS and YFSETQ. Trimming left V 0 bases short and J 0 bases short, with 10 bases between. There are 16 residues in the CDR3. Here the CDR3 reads CASSLAGSGSYNEQFF. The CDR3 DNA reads TGCGCCAGCAGCTTGGCGGGTAGCGGCTCCTACAATGAGCAGTTCTTC.

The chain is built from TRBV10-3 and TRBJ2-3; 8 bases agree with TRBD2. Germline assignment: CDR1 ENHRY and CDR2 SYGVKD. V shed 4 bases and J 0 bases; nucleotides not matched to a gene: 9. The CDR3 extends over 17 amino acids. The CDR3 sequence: CAISGQKLAASTDTQYF. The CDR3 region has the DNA TGTGCCATCAGTGGGCAGAAACTAGCGGCTAGCACAGATACGCAGTATTTT.

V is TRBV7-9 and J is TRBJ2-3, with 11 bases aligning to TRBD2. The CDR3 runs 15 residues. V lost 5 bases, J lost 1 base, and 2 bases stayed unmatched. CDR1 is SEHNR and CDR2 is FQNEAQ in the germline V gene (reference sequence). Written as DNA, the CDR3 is TGTGCCAGCAGCCAACTAGCGGGGGGCACAGATACGCAGTATTTT. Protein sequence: CASSQLAGGTDTQYF.

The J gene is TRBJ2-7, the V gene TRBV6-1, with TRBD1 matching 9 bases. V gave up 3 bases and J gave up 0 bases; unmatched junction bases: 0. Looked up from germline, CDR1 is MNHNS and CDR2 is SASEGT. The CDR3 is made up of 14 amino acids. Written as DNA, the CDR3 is TGTGCCAGCAGTGAGACAGGGGGCTCCTACGAGCAGTACTTC. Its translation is CASSETGGSYEQYF.

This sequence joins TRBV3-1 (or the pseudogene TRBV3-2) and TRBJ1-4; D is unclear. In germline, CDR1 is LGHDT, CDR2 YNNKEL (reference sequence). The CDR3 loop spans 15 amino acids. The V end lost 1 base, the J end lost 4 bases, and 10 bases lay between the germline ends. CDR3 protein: CASSQGFTYNEKLFF. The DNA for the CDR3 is TGTGCCAGCAGCCAAGGATTCACCTATAATGAAAAACTGTTTTTT.

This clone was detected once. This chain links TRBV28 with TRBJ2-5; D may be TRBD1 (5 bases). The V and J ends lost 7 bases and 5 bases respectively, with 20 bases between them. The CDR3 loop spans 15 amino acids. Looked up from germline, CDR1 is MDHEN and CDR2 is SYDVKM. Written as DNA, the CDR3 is TGTGCCAGCAAGGGGAATATGCTTGCGGAGGAGACCCAGTACTTC. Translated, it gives CASKGNMLAEETQYF. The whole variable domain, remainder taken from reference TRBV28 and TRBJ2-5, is DVKVTQSSRYLVKRTGEKVFLECVQDMDHENMFWYRQDPGLGLRLIYFSYDVKMKEKGDIPEGYSVSREKKERFSLILESASTNQTSMYLCASKGNMLAEETQYFGPGTRLLVL.

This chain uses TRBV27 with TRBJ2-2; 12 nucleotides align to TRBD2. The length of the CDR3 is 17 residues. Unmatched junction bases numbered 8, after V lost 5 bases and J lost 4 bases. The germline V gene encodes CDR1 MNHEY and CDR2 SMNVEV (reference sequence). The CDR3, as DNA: TGTGCCAGCAGTCCCTGGACTAGCGGGACCTCCACCGGGGAGCTGTTTTTT. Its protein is CASSPWTSGTSTGELFF.

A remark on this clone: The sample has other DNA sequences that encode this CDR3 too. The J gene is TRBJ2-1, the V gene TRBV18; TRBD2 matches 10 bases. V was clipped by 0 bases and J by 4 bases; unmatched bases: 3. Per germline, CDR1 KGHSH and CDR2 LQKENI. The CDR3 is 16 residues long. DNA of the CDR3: TGTGCCAGCTCACCACCGACTAGCGGGCATTACAATGAGCAGTTCTTC. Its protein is CASSPPTSGHYNEQFF. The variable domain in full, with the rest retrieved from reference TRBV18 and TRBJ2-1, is NAGVMQNPRHLVRRRGQEARLRCSPMKGHSHVYWYRQLPEEGLKFMVYLQKENIIDESGMPKERFSAEFPKEGPSILRIQQVVRGDSAAYFCASSPPTSGHYNEQFFGPGTRLTVL.